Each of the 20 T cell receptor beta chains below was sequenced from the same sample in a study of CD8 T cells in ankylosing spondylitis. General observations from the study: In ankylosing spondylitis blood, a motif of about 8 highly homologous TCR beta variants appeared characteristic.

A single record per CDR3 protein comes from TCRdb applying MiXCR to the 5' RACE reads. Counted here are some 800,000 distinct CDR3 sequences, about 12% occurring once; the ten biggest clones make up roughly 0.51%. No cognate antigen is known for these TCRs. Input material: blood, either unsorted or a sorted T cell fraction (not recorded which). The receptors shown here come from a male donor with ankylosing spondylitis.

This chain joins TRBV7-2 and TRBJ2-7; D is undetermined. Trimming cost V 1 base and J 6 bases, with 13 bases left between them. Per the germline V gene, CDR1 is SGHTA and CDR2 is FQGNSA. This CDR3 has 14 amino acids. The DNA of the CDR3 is TGTGCCAGCAGCTTAGTCGCAGGTTCGGGCGAGCAGTACTTC. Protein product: CASSLVAGSGEQYF.

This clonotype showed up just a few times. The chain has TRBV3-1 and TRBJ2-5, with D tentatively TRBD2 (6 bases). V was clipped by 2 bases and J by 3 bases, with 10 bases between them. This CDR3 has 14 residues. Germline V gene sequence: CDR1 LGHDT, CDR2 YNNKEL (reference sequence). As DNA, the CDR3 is TGTGCCAGCAGCCAAAGGGCGGGGAAAGAGACCCAGTACTTC. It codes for CASSQRAGKETQYF.

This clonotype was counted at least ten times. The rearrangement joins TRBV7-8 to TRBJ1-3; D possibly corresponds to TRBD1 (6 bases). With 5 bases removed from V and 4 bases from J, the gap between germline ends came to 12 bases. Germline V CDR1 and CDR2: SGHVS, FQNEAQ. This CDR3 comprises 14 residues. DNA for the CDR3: TGTGCCAGCAGCGCAACAGGGACGGGAAACACCATATATTTT. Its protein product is CASSATGTGNTIYF.

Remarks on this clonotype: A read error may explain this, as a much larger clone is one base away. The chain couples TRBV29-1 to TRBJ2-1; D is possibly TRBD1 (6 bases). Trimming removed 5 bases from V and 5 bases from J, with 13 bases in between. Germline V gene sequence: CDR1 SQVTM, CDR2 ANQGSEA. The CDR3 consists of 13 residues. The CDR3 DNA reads TGCAGCGTTTTCCGGGACAACGACAATGAGCAGTTCTTC. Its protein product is CSVFRDNDNEQFF.

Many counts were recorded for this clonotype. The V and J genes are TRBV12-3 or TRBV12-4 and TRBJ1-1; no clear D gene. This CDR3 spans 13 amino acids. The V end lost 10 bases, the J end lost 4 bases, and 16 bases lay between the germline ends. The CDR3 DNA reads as TGTGCCACACAAAGTGGACGAGTCACTGAAGCTTTCTTT. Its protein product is CATQSGRVTEAFF.

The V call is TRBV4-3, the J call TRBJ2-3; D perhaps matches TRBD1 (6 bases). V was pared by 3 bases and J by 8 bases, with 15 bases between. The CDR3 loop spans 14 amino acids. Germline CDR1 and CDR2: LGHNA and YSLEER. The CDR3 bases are TGCGCCAGCAGCCAGCGATTACAGGGTCGTACGCAGTATTTT. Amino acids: CASSQRLQGRTQYF.

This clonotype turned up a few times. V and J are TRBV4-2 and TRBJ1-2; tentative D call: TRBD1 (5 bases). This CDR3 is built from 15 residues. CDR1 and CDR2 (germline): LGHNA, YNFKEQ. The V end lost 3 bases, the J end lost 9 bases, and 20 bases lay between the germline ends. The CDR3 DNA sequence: TGTGCCAGCAGCCAGGGGGGGTGGGGATCGCGTAGCTACACCTTC. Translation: CASSQGGWGSRSYTF.

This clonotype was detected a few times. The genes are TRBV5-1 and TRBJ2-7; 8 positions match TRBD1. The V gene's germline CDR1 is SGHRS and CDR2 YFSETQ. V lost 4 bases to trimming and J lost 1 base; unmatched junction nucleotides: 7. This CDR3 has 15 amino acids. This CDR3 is CASSLNRDRSYEQYF. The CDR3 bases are TGCGCCAGCAGCCTCAACCGGGACAGGTCCTACGAGCAGTACTTC.

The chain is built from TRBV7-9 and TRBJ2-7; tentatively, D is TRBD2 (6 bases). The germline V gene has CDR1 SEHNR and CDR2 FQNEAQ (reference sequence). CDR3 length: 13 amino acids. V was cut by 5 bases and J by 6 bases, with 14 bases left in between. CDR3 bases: TGTGCCAGCAGCCCGACGGCGGAGGGCGAGCAGTACTTC. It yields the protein CASSPTAEGEQYF.

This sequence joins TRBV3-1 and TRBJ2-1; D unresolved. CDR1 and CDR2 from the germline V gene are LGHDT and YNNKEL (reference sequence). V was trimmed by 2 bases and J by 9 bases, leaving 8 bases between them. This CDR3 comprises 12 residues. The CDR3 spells CASSQKDGEQFF. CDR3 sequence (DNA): TGTGCCAGCAGCCAAAAGGATGGTGAGCAGTTCTTC.

The CDR3 here is CSAHRGNTGELFF. The CDR3 DNA is TGCAGTGCCCACAGGGGCAACACCGGGGAGCTGTTTTTT. V is TRBV20-1 and J is TRBJ2-2; 7 bases line up with TRBD1. CDR1 is DFQATT, CDR2 SNEGSKA, per germline (reference sequence). The CDR3 contains 13 residues. The junction had 3 bases not matched to a gene; V was cut back by 6 bases and J by 2 bases.

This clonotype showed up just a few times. The CDR3 bases are TGTGCCAGCAGCCAAGGGGGCTATCAGCCCCAGCATTTT. This encodes CASSQGGYQPQHF. The rearrangement links TRBV3-1 to TRBJ1-5; D perhaps matches TRBD1 (5 bases). Trimming shortened V by 1 base and J by 5 bases, and 6 bases separated the two germline ends. The CDR3 totals 13 residues. The V gene's germline CDR1 is LGHDT and CDR2 YNNKEL (reference sequence).

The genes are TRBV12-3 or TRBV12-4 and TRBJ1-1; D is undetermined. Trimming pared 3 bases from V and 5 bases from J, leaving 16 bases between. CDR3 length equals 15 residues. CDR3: CASSLVRVSYTEAFF. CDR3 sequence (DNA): TGTGCCAGCAGTTTGGTCCGGGTTAGTTATACTGAAGCTTTCTTT.

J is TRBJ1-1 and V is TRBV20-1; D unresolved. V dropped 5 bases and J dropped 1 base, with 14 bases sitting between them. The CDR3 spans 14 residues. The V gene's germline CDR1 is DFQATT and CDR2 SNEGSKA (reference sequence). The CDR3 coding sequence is TGCAGTGCTGGGCGAGGTTGGGCGAACACTGAAGCTTTCTTT. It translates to CSAGRGWANTEAFF.

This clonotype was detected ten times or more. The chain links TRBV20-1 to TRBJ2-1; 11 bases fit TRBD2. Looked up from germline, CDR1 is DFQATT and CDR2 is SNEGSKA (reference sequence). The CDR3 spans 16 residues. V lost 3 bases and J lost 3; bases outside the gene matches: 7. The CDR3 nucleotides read TGCAGTGCTAGTGTAGCGGGGGGGCCCTTCTACAATGAGCAGTTCTTC. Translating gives CSASVAGGPFYNEQFF.

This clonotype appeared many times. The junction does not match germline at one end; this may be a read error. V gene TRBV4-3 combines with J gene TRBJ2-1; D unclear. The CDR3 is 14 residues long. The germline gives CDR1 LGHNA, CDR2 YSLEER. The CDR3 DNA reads TGCGCCAGCAGCAAAGAGATCGATTACAATGAGCAGTTCTTC. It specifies CASSKEIDYNEQFF.

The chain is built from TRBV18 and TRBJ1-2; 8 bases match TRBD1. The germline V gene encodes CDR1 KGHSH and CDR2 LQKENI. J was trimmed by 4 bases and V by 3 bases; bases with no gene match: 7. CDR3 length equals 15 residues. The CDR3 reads CASSPDPTGGYGYTF. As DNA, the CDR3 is TGTGCCAGCTCACCCGACCCCACAGGGGGCTATGGCTACACCTTC.

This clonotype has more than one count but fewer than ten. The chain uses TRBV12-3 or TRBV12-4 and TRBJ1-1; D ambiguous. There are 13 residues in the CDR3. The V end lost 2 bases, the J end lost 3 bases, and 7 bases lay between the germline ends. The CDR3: CASSLWADTEAFF. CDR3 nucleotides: TGTGCCAGCAGTTTATGGGCGGACACTGAAGCTTTCTTT.

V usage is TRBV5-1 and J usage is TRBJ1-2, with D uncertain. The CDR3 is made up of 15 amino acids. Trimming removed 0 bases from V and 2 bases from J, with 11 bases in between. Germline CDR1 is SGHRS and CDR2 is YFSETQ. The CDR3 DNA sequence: TGCGCCAGCAGCTTGGGCAACCGTCCGAACTATGGCTACACCTTC. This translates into CASSLGNRPNYGYTF. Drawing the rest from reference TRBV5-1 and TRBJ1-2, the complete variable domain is KAGVTQTPRYLIKTRGQQVTLSCSPISGHRSVSWYQQTPGQGLQFLFEYFSETQRNKGNFPGRFSGRQFSNSRSEMNVSTLELGDSALYLCASSLGNRPNYGYTFGSGTRLTVV.

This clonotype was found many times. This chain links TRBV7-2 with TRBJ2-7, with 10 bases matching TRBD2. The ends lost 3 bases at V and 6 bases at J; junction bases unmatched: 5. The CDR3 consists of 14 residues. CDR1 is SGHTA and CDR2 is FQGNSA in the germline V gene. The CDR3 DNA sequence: TGTGCCAGCAGCTTCACTAGCGGGGTAGGCGAGCAGTACTTC. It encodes CASSFTSGVGEQYF.